The 26 T cell receptor beta chains listed next were all sequenced from one sample in a study of T cells in Graves' hyperthyroidism and ophthalmopathy. What was amplified from RNA transcripts were TCR beta CDR3 regions. The HTBI primer set served for first-round RT-PCR of the TCR CDR3. TCRdb re-called the multiplex PCR reads through MiXCR, storing one row per CDR3 protein. Found here are approximately 710,000 distinct CDR3 sequences, roughly a sixth of them singletons; the top ten hold about 14%. What was sequenced was blood. The receptors were sampled from a man aged 45-65 years with Graves' hyperthyroidism.

The genes are TRBV24-1 and TRBJ2-7; no clear D. The germline gives CDR1 KGHDR, CDR2 SFDVKD. There are 15 residues in the CDR3. The V end was cut by 4 bases, the J end by 0 bases, with 12 bases between. The CDR3 nucleotides read TGTGCCACCAGTGACTCAGGACGGAGCTCCTACGAGCAGTACTTC. Amino acid sequence: CATSDSGRSSYEQYF.

The chain combines TRBV28 with TRBJ1-2; D might be TRBD1 (5 bases). The CDR3 sequence is 14 residues long. Germline CDR1 is MDHEN and CDR2 is SYDVKM. Trimming left V 0 bases short and J 4 bases short, with 9 bases between. CDR3 sequence (DNA): TGTGCCAGCAGTTTATGTCGGCAGGGCTATGGCTACACCTTC. Amino acids: CASSLCRQGYGYTF.

J is TRBJ2-2 and V is TRBV7-6; D unclear. Deletions cut 1 base from V and 7 bases from J, with 19 bases between. Germline V CDR1 and CDR2: SGHVS, FNYEAQ. The CDR3 consists of 17 residues. The CDR3 DNA reads TGTGCCAGCAGCTTAGAAGGAAAGGGATCAAGGGTCGGGGAGCTGTTTTTT. Its translation is CASSLEGKGSRVGELFF.

This clonotype was recorded many times. J is TRBJ2-7 and V is TRBV7-9; maybe TRBD2 (5 bases). This CDR3 is built from 16 residues. Germline V gives CDR1 SEHNR, CDR2 FQNEAQ (reference sequence). Deletions cut 5 bases from V and 0 bases from J, with 17 bases between. The CDR3 region is CASSPGVDDSSYEQYF. The CDR3 DNA reads TGTGCCAGCAGCCCCGGGGTGGACGATAGCTCCTACGAGCAGTACTTC.

V gene TRBV20-1 combines with J gene TRBJ2-7; 9 nucleotides line up with TRBD2. The CDR3 has 14 residues. V dropped 3 bases and J dropped 4; count of bases not matched to a gene: 7. Germline values: CDR1 DFQATT, CDR2 SNEGSKA (reference sequence). CDR3 protein: CSASSASGTYEQYF. The CDR3 DNA reads TGCAGTGCTAGTTCAGCTAGCGGGACATACGAGCAGTACTTC.

This clonotype came up a few times. Here the CDR3 DNA reads TGTGCCTGGACCCCCAGGGGACAGAACCCCTATGGCTACACCTTC. Its translation: CAWTPRGQNPYGYTF. The rearrangement links TRBV30 to TRBJ1-2; TRBD1 matches at 7 bases. The CDR3 is 15 amino acids. J was trimmed by 4 bases and V by 4 bases; bases with no gene match: 12. Germline CDR1 is GTSNPN and CDR2 is SVGIG (reference sequence).

The chain carries TRBV5-5 and TRBJ2-3, with D perhaps matching TRBD1 (7 bases). V shed 5 bases and J shed 5 bases, with 9 bases lying between them. Germline CDR1 is SGHKS and CDR2 is YYEKEE (reference sequence). The length of the CDR3 is 12 residues. The CDR3 loop is CASRQGGDTQYF. CDR3 DNA sequence: TGTGCCAGCAGGCAGGGGGGAGATACGCAGTATTTT.

This clonotype was picked up a small number of times. This sequence joins TRBV9 and TRBJ2-1; 13 bases agree with TRBD2. The ends lost 3 bases at V and 8 bases at J; junction bases unmatched: 8. The CDR3 sequence is 16 residues long. The V gene's germline CDR1 is SGDLS and CDR2 YYNGEE. CDR3 loop: CASSALAGGPLDEQFF. CDR3 coding DNA: TGTGCCAGCAGCGCACTAGCGGGAGGGCCTCTTGATGAGCAGTTCTTC.

In its sample, this clonotype was seen a few times. The V gene is TRBV20-1, the J gene TRBJ2-2; 8 nucleotides agree with TRBD2. Trimming took 5 bases from V and 2 from J; bases not matched to a gene: 7. The V gene's germline CDR1 is DFQATT and CDR2 SNEGSKA (reference sequence). The CDR3 spans 15 residues. The CDR3 protein is CSASGLAPNTGELFF. CDR3 bases: TGCAGTGCTTCAGGACTAGCACCAAACACCGGGGAGCTGTTTTTT.

This clonotype came up a few times. The V and J genes are TRBV10-2 and TRBJ2-1; D not certain. V gave up 8 bases and J gave up 4 bases, with 12 bases separating them. The length of the CDR3 is 13 residues. Germline CDR1 is WSHSY and CDR2 is SAAADI. The CDR3 region is CASEGQPYNEQFF. The CDR3 nucleotides are TGCGCCAGCGAAGGGCAGCCGTACAATGAGCAGTTCTTC.

As for this clonotype: A much larger clonotype is one base distant, so this may be a read error. The chain carries TRBV14 and TRBJ2-5, with D possibly matching TRBD1 (5 bases). CDR3 size: 13 residues. CDR1 and CDR2 from the germline V gene are SGHDN and FVKESK. The DNA of the CDR3 is TGTGCCAGCAGCCCCCAAGGGGAAGAGGCCCAGTACTTC. Its translation is CASSPQGEEAQYF.

As for this clonotype: A much larger clone sits a single nucleotide away, making a read error possible. J is TRBJ2-3 and V is TRBV7-3; no reliable D call. CDR3 length equals 15 residues. Trimming removed 4 bases from V and 3 bases from J, with 14 bases in between. Germline V gene sequence: CDR1 SGHTA, CDR2 FQGTGA. The CDR3 DNA reads TGTGCCAGCAGCTCCTCGAGGTCTATAACAGATACGCAGTATTTT. Translating gives CASSSSRSITDTQYF.

The sample holds a few counts of this clonotype. This chain connects TRBV19 to TRBJ2-1; 10 bases agree with TRBD2. The germline CDR1 and CDR2 sequences are LNHDA and SQIVND (reference sequence). The CDR3 has 14 residues. The trim removed 7 bases at V and 6 bases at J, leaving 6 bases unmatched. This CDR3 is CASKLAGELNEQFF. The CDR3, as DNA: TGTGCCAGTAAGCTAGCGGGAGAACTCAATGAGCAGTTCTTC.

This clonotype was detected ten times or more. The CDR3 nucleotides are TGTGCCAGTGGGGGCCGGGACAGGGTGTACTATGGCTACACCTTC. This sequence encodes CASGGRDRVYYGYTF. The chain uses TRBV28 and TRBJ1-2; 9 bases fit TRBD1. The V segment lost 9 bases and the J segment 3 bases; nucleotides outside the gene matches: 11. This CDR3 has 15 residues. CDR1 and CDR2 (germline): MDHEN, SYDVKM.

This sequence joins TRBV12-3 or TRBV12-4 and TRBJ1-5; no definite D call. The CDR3 runs to 14 residues. Trimming removed 7 bases from V and 0 bases from J, with 10 bases in between. CDR3 coding DNA: TGTGCCAGCAACGACAAGTTTAGCAATCAGCCCCAGCATTTT. This translates into CASNDKFSNQPQHF.

This clonotype occurred many times. CDR3 bases: TGCGCCAGCAGCCCCGGGCCTCAAAACACTGAAGCTTTCTTT. Amino acids: CASSPGPQNTEAFF. The chain links TRBV5-1 to TRBJ1-1; unclear D gene. This CDR3 region has 14 residues. With 4 bases removed from V and 2 bases from J, the gap between germline ends came to 12 bases. From germline, CDR1 is SGHRS and CDR2 YFSETQ.

This clonotype was picked up a small number of times. This chain joins TRBV19 and TRBJ2-7; the D gene is possibly TRBD1 (6 bases). CDR1 and CDR2 (germline): LNHDA, SQIVND (reference sequence). V lost 3 bases and J lost 5, with 14 bases in between. The CDR3 consists of 14 residues. The CDR3 sequence: CASSIINRVHEQYF. The CDR3 nucleotides read TGTGCCAGTAGTATCATCAACAGGGTCCACGAGCAGTACTTC.

At least ten counts were recorded for this clonotype. This chain links TRBV2 with TRBJ2-1; no clear D gene. With 4 bases removed from V and 8 bases from J, the gap between germline ends came to 6 bases. CDR1 is SNHLY, CDR2 FYNNEI, per germline. The CDR3 contains 11 residues. This CDR3 is CASSGGYEQFF. The CDR3 DNA is TGTGCCAGCAGTGGAGGATATGAGCAGTTCTTC.

This chain links TRBV5-1 with TRBJ1-4; no clear D gene. This CDR3 is 18 amino acids long. Between the trimmed V and J ends, which lost 4 bases and 5 bases, there was a span of 24 bases. Germline V gene lookup returns CDR1 SGHRS and CDR2 YFSETQ. DNA of the CDR3: TGCGCCAGCAGCCGTATTCCATATCCGAATAGCCGCAATGAAAAACTGTTTTTT. This encodes CASSRIPYPNSRNEKLFF.

This clonotype came up many times. The genes are TRBV27 and TRBJ2-5; no firm D call. This CDR3 has 14 amino acids. V lost 5 bases and J 4 bases, leaving 14 bases between the germline ends. Germline CDR1 is MNHEY and CDR2 is SMNVEV (reference sequence). This CDR3 is CASSPKVTRETQYF. As DNA, the CDR3 is TGTGCCAGCAGTCCTAAAGTGACTCGAGAGACCCAGTACTTC.

The rearrangement uses TRBV7-2 and TRBJ2-7; 13 nucleotides align to TRBD2. Trimming took 5 bases from V and 2 from J; bases not matched to a gene: 6. Germline CDR1 and CDR2: SGHTA and FQGNSA. The CDR3 covers 16 residues. CDR3 in amino acids: CASSKGLAGQTYEQYF. CDR3 sequence (DNA): TGTGCCAGCAGCAAGGGACTAGCGGGACAGACCTACGAGCAGTACTTC.

The V and J genes are TRBV10-3 and TRBJ1-1; no clear D. There are 15 residues in the CDR3. CDR1 ENHRY and CDR2 SYGVKD come from the germline V gene. V shed 0 bases and J shed 0 bases, with 8 bases lying between them. CDR3 DNA: TGTGCCATCAGTGAGTCGTATGGTATGAACACTGAAGCTTTCTTT. Amino acids: CAISESYGMNTEAFF.

This clonotype has only a few counts. The chain couples TRBV6-2 or TRBV6-3 to TRBJ2-3, with 12 bases fitting TRBD2. The V segment lost 2 bases and the J segment 2 bases; nucleotides outside the gene matches: 8. Germline V gene lookup returns CDR1 MNHEY and CDR2 SVGEGT. The length of the CDR3 is 18 residues. The chain's CDR3 is CASSYQHRLAGATDTQYF. The DNA of the CDR3 is TGTGCCAGCAGTTACCAACACAGACTAGCGGGAGCCACAGATACGCAGTATTTT.

This clonotype has at least ten counts. V is TRBV20-1 and J is TRBJ2-3; 9 bases line up with TRBD2. The CDR3 consists of 14 residues. The ends lost 2 bases at V and 3 bases at J; junction bases unmatched: 3. Germline CDR1 DFQATT, CDR2 SNEGSKA (reference sequence). The DNA of the CDR3 is TGCAGTGCTAGAAAGCGGGAGGTGACAGATACGCAGTATTTT. This gives the protein CSARKREVTDTQYF.

This clonotype showed up just a few times. This sequence may be a read error, since a much larger clone differs from it by one base. This chain uses TRBV18 with TRBJ2-5; possible D gene TRBD2, 6 bases. V was pared by 8 bases and J by 1 base, with 17 bases between. Germline values: CDR1 KGHSH, CDR2 LQKENI. This CDR3 has 15 amino acids. Written as DNA, the CDR3 is TGTGCCAGCCAAGACCGAGCCGGGGGCCAAGAGACCCAGTACTTC. Amino acid sequence: CASQDRAGGQETQYF. Supplemented by reference TRBV18 and TRBJ2-5, the full variable domain reads NAGVMQNPRHLVRRRGQEARLRCSPMKGHSHVYWYRQLPEEGLKFMVYLQKENIIDESGMPKERFSAEFPKEGPSILRIQQVVRGDSAAYFCASQDRAGGQETQYFGPGTRLLVL.

This chain joins TRBV4-1 and TRBJ2-5; TRBD2 is a possible D gene (6 bases). The CDR3 consists of 16 residues. The ends were cut back, 4 bases at V and 1 base at J, with 16 bases in the middle. Germline V lookup: CDR1 MGHRA, CDR2 YSYEKL. CDR3 amino acids: CASSPGVRSGQETQYF. CDR3 DNA sequence: TGCGCCAGCAGCCCGGGGGTCCGGTCTGGCCAAGAGACCCAGTACTTC.